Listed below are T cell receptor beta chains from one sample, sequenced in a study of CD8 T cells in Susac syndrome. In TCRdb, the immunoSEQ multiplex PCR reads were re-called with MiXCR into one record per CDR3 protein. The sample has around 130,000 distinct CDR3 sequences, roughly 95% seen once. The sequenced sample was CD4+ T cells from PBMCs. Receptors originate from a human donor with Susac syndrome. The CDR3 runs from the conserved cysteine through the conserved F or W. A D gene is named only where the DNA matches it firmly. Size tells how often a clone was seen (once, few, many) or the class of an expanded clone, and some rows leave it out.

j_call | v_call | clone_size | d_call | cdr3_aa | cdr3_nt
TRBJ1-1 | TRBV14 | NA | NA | CASSNLWSEAFF | TGTGCCAGCAGTAATTTATGGAGTGAAGCTTTCTTT
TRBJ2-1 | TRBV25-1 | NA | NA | CASSEWASQYNEQFF | TGTGCCAGCAGTGAATGGGCTAGCCAATACAATGAGCAGTTCTTC
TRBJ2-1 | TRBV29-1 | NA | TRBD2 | CSVNRRDYSYNEQFF | TGCAGCGTTAACCGACGGGACTACTCCTACAATGAGCAGTTCTTC
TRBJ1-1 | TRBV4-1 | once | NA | CASSQVDRNLAFF | TGCGCCAGCAGCCAGGTTGACCGTAACCTCGCTTTCTTT
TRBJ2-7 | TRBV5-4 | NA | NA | CASSSPVVDEQYF | TGTGCCAGCAGCTCCCCCGTCGTAGACGAGCAGTACTTC
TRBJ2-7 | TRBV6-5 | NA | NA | CASSYQLSYEQYF | TGTGCCAGCAGTTACCAGCTTTCCTACGAGCAGTACTTC
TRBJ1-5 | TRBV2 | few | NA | CASNRDGNQPQHF | TGTGCCAGTAACAGGGATGGCAATCAGCCCCAGCATTTT
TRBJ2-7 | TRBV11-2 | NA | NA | CASSFHYEQYF | TGTGCCAGCAGCTTTCACTACGAGCAGTACTTC
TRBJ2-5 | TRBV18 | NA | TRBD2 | CASSPPGLAGQETQYF | TGTGCCAGCTCACCGCCCGGACTAGCGGGGCAAGAGACCCAGTACTTC
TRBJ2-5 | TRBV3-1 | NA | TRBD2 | CASSRGTSGPRETQYF | TGTGCCAGCAGCCGGGGGACTAGCGGGCCCCGAGAGACCCAGTACTTC
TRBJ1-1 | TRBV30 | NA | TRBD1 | CASWTGRIFF | TGTGCCTCCTGGACAGGGCGTATTTTCTTT
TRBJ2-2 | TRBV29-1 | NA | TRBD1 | CSGSGQGNTGELFF | TGCAGCGGGAGTGGACAGGGGAACACCGGGGAGCTGTTTTTT
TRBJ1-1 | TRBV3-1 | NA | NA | CASSQAQYGNTEAFF | TGTGCCAGCAGCCAAGCACAGTATGGAAACACTGAAGCTTTCTTT
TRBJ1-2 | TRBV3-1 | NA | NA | CASSQDSPIYGYTF | TGTGCCAGCAGCCAAGATTCACCTATCTATGGCTACACCTTC
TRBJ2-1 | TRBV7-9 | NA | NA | CASSLGARRLDNEQFF | TGTGCCAGCAGCTTAGGGGCACGGAGACTAGACAATGAGCAGTTCTTC
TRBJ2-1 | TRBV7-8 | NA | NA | CASSPTGVVGTGYNEQFF | TGTGCCAGCAGCCCCACAGGAGTAGTCGGGACTGGATACAATGAGCAGTTCTTC
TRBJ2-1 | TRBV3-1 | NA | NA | CASSQDQGHREQFF | TGTGCCAGCAGCCAAGATCAGGGTCACCGAGAGCAGTTCTTC
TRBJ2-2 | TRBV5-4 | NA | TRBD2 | CASSPGLAGGVTGELFF | TGTGCCAGCAGCCCGGGACTAGCGGGAGGTGTAACCGGGGAGCTGTTTTTT
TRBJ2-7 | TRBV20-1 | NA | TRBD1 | CSAINGKPGQGAYEQYF | TGCAGTGCTATCAATGGCAAACCGGGACAGGGGGCTTACGAGCAGTACTTC
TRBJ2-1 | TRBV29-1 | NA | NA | CSVSRNSYNEQFF | TGCAGCGTTTCCCGGAATTCCTACAATGAGCAGTTCTTC
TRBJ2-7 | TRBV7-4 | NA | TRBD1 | CASSARQGAYEQYF | TGTGCCAGCAGCGCCCGACAGGGGGCTTACGAGCAGTACTTC
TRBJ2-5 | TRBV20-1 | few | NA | CSARGETQYF | TGCAGTGCTAGGGGAGAGACCCAGTACTTC
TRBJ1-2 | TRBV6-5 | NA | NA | CASITPGRLGYTF | TGTGCCAGCATTACCCCCGGGCGTTTGGGGTACACCTTC
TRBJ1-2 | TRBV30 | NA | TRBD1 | CAWTRQGPTYGYTF | TGTGCCTGGACGCGACAGGGACCCACGTATGGCTACACCTTC
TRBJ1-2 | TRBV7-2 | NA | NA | CASSLDRKSGYTF | TGTGCCAGCAGCTTGGACAGAAAGAGCGGCTACACCTTC
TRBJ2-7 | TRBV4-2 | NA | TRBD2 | CASSQVGLGIPYEQYF | TGTGCCAGCAGCCAAGTGGGACTAGGGATCCCCTACGAGCAGTACTTC
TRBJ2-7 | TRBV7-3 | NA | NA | CASSQRGGEQYF | TGTGCCAGCAGTCAACGGGGCGGGGAGCAGTACTTC
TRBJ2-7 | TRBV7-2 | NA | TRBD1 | CASSLRFPGQGVYF | TGTGCCAGCAGCTTAAGGTTCCCGGGACAGGGGGTATACTTC
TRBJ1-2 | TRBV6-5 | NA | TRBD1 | CASRAETGAAWGYTF | TGTGCCAGCAGGGCGGAGACAGGGGCCGCATGGGGCTACACCTTC
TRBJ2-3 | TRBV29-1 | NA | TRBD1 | CSVAVSGQGTDTQYF | TGCAGCGTTGCCGTTTCGGGACAGGGGACAGATACGCAGTATTTT
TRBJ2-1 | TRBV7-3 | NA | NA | CASSLGGRNNNEQFF | TGTGCCAGCAGCTTAGGGGGGAGAAACAACAATGAGCAGTTCTTC
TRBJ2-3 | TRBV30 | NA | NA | CAWKDEGDTQYF | TGTGCCTGGAAAGATGAGGGAGATACGCAGTATTTT
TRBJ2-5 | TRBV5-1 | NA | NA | CASSFITNKETQYF | TGCGCCAGCAGCTTTATCACCAATAAAGAGACCCAGTACTTC
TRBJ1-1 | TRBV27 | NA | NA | CASSSRTAMNTEAFF | TGTGCCAGCAGTTCCAGGACAGCAATGAACACTGAAGCTTTCTTT
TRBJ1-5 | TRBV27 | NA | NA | CASSRTLDQPQHF | TGTGCCAGCAGTAGGACACTCGATCAGCCCCAGCATTTT
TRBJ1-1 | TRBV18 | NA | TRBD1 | CASSPMGQGNTEAFF | TGTGCCAGCTCACCAATGGGACAGGGAAACACTGAAGCTTTCTTT
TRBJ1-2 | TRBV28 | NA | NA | CASVPTTRYGYTF | TGTGCCAGCGTCCCAACTACACGCTATGGCTACACCTTC
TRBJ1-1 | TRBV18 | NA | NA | CASSPFQGLLNTEAFF | TGTGCCAGCTCACCTTTCCAGGGGCTATTGAACACTGAAGCTTTCTTT
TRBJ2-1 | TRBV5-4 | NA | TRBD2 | CASSFGGRATYNEQFF | TGTGCCAGCAGCTTCGGCGGGAGGGCAACCTACAATGAGCAGTTCTTC
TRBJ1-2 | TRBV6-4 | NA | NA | CASSDGTTYGYTF | TGTGCCAGCAGTGACGGCACTACCTATGGCTACACCTTC
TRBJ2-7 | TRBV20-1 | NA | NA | CSARDHRRKGGHEQYF | TGCAGTGCTAGAGATCATCGACGGAAAGGGGGTCACGAGCAGTACTTC
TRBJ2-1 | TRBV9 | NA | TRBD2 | CASSYGGSSYNEQFF | TGTGCCAGCAGCTACGGCGGGAGCTCCTACAATGAGCAGTTCTTC
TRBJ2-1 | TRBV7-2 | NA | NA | CASSLFPYEQFF | TGTGCCAGCAGCTTATTCCCCTATGAGCAGTTCTTC
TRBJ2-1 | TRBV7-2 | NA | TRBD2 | CASSSQGSGSIDEQFF | TGTGCCAGCAGCTCCCAGGGTAGCGGGAGTATCGATGAGCAGTTCTTC
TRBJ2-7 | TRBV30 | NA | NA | CAWNVKVTGGYEQYF | TGTGCCTGGAATGTAAAGGTGACAGGAGGATACGAGCAGTACTTC
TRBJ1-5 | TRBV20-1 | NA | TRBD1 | CSAGGQGQDQPQHF | TGCAGTGCTGGGGGACAGGGACAGGATCAGCCCCAGCATTTT
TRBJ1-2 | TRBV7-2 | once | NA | CASSLNQGASLAGYTF | TGTGCCAGCAGCTTAAATCAAGGGGCCTCCCTCGCTGGCTACACCTTC
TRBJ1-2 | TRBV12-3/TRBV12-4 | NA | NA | CASSDFTGIYGYTF | TGTGCCAGCAGTGATTTTACAGGGATCTATGGCTACACCTTC
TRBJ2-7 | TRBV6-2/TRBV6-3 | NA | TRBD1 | CASSWTGDRDEQYF | TGTGCCAGCAGTTGGACAGGGGACCGGGACGAGCAGTACTTC